This T cell receptor (beta chain) was documented in a study of blood T cell repertoires in COVID-19 (dated by TCRdb to about 2020). In terms of the full investigation: Samples covering the acute and convalescent phases of COVID-19 were provided by collaborators in the United States, Italy and Spain. The prospective study material was composed of cDNA or gDNA derived from T cells, B-cell-depleted T cells, or PBMCs. Subjects who had been exposed to COVID-19, were actively infected with it, or had recovered from it provided the deeply sampled blood TCRbeta repertoires that made up the dataset. The repertoires were released in a freely available public database intended as a resource for research on the immune response to SARS-CoV-2. Samples came from the ongoing ImmuneRACE study (first 160 participants) plus 1,254 subjects from 6 global collaborators. The sample metadata nearly always contained a de-identified subject ID, COVID-19 status, age in years and sex. Where HLA class I and class II types were available, the types were taken from metadata supplied by the sample provider, not from assay-based typing. Study-wide findings and limitations: The amount of clinical and demographic metadata varied by source and participant and was provided uncurated.

This clone was seen a handful of times. Its antigen remains unidentified. No quality values exist for individual bases; no much larger clone is one base distant. TCRbeta CDR3 regions were amplified from genomic DNA using the immunoSEQ Assay, a bias-controlled multiplex PCR. Processing in the source paper ran as follows. The number of nucleated cells in each sample was estimated by amplification of reference gene primers within the assay. To quantify the absolute abundance of each unique TCRbeta CDR3 rearrangement, sequence reads were collapsed and filtered. For each sample, productive Simpson clonality was calculated as the square root of Simpson's diversity index over productive rearrangements. TCRdb's version of the immuneACCESS table is confined to in-frame rearrangements and falls short of the full clone set. An unresolved V gene accounts for under half of the shortfall where checked; the remainder is of unknown origin. V, J and clone size reflect that table, while D and trimming were determined from the DNA. Within this sample are roughly 30,000 clones, with over 75% of them counted one time only. Clones ranked in the top ten supply more than 15% of the sample.

Whole blood was collected in K2EDTA tubes by collaborating institutions according to the institutions' own protocols. For TCRbeta analysis, collaborators shipped samples in one of three forms: frozen whole blood, isolated PBMCs, or DNA extracted from either of those sample types. Including cysteine and phenylalanine, the CDR3 has 14 amino acids. The only DNA kept is the CDR3, 42 bases in frame from the first base. V lost 6 bases and J lost 1 base; the stretch between them is 12 bases long. The CDR1 and CDR2 encoded by the germline V gene (reference sequence) are MNHEY and SMNVEV. Sequencing was performed on peripheral blood. This chain joins TRBV27 to TRBJ1-1; the D gene cannot be resolved reliably. The clonotype was recovered from a woman aged 55-75 years with acute or convalescent COVID-19. The nucleotide sequence reads as follows: TGTGCCAGCAGACGCTATGCAGGGAACACTGAAGCTTTCTTT. Protein translation: CASRRYAGNTEAFF.